These 11 T cell receptor beta chains came from one sample sequenced in a study of T cells in Graves' hyperthyroidism and ophthalmopathy. What was amplified from RNA transcripts were TCR beta CDR3 regions. Carried out on the TCR CDR3, a first-round RT-PCR used the HTBI primer set. TCRdb reprocessed the multiplex PCR reads with MiXCR, giving one entry per CDR3 protein. The table lists fewer than 600,000 distinct CDR3 sequences, 13% to 15% of them singletons. The sequenced material came from blood. The receptor set was obtained from a woman aged 40 to 50 with Graves' hyperthyroidism.

This clonotype was observed a handful of times. V usage is TRBV3-1 and J usage is TRBJ2-1; 11 bases are a match to TRBD1. With 5 bases clipped from V and 6 bases from J, the junction kept 12 bases outside the gene matches. Germline V gene lookup returns CDR1 LGHDT and CDR2 YNNKEL (reference sequence). CDR3 length equals 17 residues. CDR3 sequence reads: CASSTTTGTGGINEQFF. CDR3 DNA sequence: TGTGCCAGCAGCACTACAACCGGGACAGGGGGAATCAATGAGCAGTTCTTC.

There are many counts of this clonotype. V is TRBV27 and J is TRBJ2-1; 10 nucleotides match TRBD2. The CDR3 length is 15 residues. Germline V CDR1 and CDR2: MNHEY, SMNVEV (reference sequence). V was clipped by 3 bases and J by 7 bases; unmatched bases: 6. The CDR3 loop reads CASSFVAGGRNEQFF. The DNA for the CDR3 is TGTGCCAGCAGTTTCGTAGCGGGAGGTCGAAATGAGCAGTTCTTC.

This clonotype was counted at least ten times. The chain recombines TRBV30 with TRBJ2-3; tentative D call: TRBD2 (6 bases). The V end lost 2 bases, the J end lost 0 bases, and 9 bases lay between the germline ends. The V gene's germline CDR1 is GTSNPN and CDR2 SVGIG (reference sequence). This CDR3 is built from 14 residues. The CDR3 loop reads CAWSKGGSTDTQYF. The CDR3, as DNA: TGTGCCTGGAGTAAGGGAGGTAGCACAGATACGCAGTATTTT.

This clonotype has only a few counts. The chain links TRBV19 to TRBJ1-2; a possible D gene is TRBD1 (5 bases). Trimming took off 7 bases at V and 1 base at J, with 19 bases between the two ends. This CDR3 comprises 16 residues. Germline V gene lookup returns CDR1 LNHDA and CDR2 SQIVND (reference sequence). CDR3 sequence: CASNVRDGSFNYGYTF. The CDR3, as DNA: TGTGCCAGTAACGTCCGGGACGGGTCTTTTAACTATGGCTACACCTTC.

This clonotype came up many times. V is TRBV24-1 and J is TRBJ2-2; TRBD1 agrees at 7 bases. The V segment lost 3 bases and the J segment 1 base; nucleotides outside the gene matches: 4. The germline gives CDR1 KGHDR, CDR2 SFDVKD. This CDR3 is 16 amino acids long. The CDR3 DNA is TGTGCCACCAGTGATCCGAGGACAGGGAACACCGGGGAGCTGTTTTTT. Encoded protein: CATSDPRTGNTGELFF.

This clonotype was counted at least ten times. The rearrangement uses TRBV12-3 or TRBV12-4 and TRBJ1-5; possibly TRBD1 for D (6 bases). There are 11 residues in the CDR3. The ends were cut back, 3 bases at V and 15 bases at J, with 12 bases in the middle. The CDR3 sequence is CASSFGGPPHF. Written as DNA, the CDR3 is TGTGCCAGCAGTTTCGGGGGGCCGCCGCATTTT.

This chain uses TRBV6-2 or TRBV6-3 with TRBJ2-3, with 7 bases identical to TRBD1. The V segment lost 5 bases and the J segment 6 bases; nucleotides outside the gene matches: 11. Germline V gene data show CDR1 as MNHEY and CDR2 as SVGEGT. The CDR3 has 15 residues. The DNA for the CDR3 is TGTGCCAGCAGTCCCGGGACAGCTAATTGGGATACGCAGTATTTT. This gives the protein CASSPGTANWDTQYF.

V and J are TRBV20-1 and TRBJ2-1; D is ambiguous. The length of the CDR3 is 13 residues. The germline V gene encodes CDR1 DFQATT and CDR2 SNEGSKA (reference sequence). With 3 bases removed from V and 7 bases from J, the gap between germline ends came to 13 bases. CDR3 sequence reads: CSASRLLGNEQFF. Written as DNA, the CDR3 is TGCAGTGCTAGCCGACTCCTCGGAAATGAGCAGTTCTTC.

This clonotype was observed at least ten times. For the CDR3, the DNA is TGTGCCAGCAGTTCGGCCGCCTACGAGCAGTACTTC. It encodes CASSSAAYEQYF. The V and J genes are TRBV28 and TRBJ2-7; no reliable D call. The germline V gene has CDR1 MDHEN and CDR2 SYDVKM. V shed 4 bases and J shed 2 bases, with 6 bases lying between them. The CDR3 is made up of 12 amino acids. The full variable domain, in which reference TRBV28 and TRBJ2-7 provide the parts outside the CDR3, is DVKVTQSSRYLVKRTGEKVFLECVQDMDHENMFWYRQDPGLGLRLIYFSYDVKMKEKGDIPEGYSVSREKKERFSLILESASTNQTSMYLCASSSAAYEQYFGPGTRLTVT.

This clonotype was seen a few times. The chain joins TRBV29-1 to TRBJ2-1; tentatively, D is TRBD1 or TRBD2 (5 bases each). From germline, CDR1 is SQVTM and CDR2 ANQGSEA. V was cut by 0 bases and J by 2 bases, with 11 bases left in between. The CDR3 covers 15 residues. In DNA, the CDR3 is TGCAGCGTTGAAGATGGGGACGGCGCCTACAATGAGCAGTTCTTC. This sequence encodes CSVEDGDGAYNEQFF.

CDR3 region: CASSHTMGEETQYF. The CDR3 DNA reads TGCGCCAGCAGCCACACAATGGGGGAGGAGACCCAGTACTTC. V usage is TRBV4-1 and J usage is TRBJ2-5; D possibly uses TRBD1 or TRBD2 (5 bases each). V was shortened by 3 bases and J by 5 bases, with 13 bases between the two germline ends. CDR3 size: 14 residues. The germline CDR1 and CDR2 sequences are MGHRA and YSYEKL.